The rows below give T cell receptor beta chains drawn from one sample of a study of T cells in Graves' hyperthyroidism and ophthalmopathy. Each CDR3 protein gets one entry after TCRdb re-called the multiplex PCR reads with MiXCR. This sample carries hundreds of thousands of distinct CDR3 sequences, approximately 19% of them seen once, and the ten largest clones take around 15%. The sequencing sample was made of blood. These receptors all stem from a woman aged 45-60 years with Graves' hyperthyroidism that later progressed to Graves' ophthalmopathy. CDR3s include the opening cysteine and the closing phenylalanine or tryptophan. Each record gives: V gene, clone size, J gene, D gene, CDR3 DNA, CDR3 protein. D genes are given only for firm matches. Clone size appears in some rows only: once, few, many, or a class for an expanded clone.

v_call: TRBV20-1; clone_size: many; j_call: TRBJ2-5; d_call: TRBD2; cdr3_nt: TGCAGTCCTCGACGGGGGGGCGGGAAGGAGACCCAGTACTTC; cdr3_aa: CSPRRGGGKETQYF
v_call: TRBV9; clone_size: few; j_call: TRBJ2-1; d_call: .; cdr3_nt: TGTGCCAGCAGCGCCCCTGAGGCGGGGTCATACAATGAGCAGTTCTTC; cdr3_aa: CASSAPEAGSYNEQFF
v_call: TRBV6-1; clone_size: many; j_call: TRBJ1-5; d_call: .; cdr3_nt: TGTGCCAGCAGTAAGACAGAATCCGGTCAGCCCCAGCATTTT; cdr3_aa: CASSKTESGQPQHF
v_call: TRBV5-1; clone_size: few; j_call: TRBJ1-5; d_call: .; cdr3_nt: TGCGCCAGCAGCCCCGGGGGGGGGCTAAGTATTGGTCAGCCCCAGCATTTT; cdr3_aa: CASSPGGGLSIGQPQHF
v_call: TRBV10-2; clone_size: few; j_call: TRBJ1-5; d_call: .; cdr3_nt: TGCGCCAGCAGTGACGCGGGGCGGCGGCCTTATAGCAATCAGCCCCAGCATTTT; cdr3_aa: CASSDAGRRPYSNQPQHF
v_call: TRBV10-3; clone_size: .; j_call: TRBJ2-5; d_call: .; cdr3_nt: TGTGCCATCGGGCCTATGGCGGACCTACGGACCCAGTACTTC; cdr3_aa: CAIGPMADLRTQYF
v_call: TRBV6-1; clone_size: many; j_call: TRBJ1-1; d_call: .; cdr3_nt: TGTGCCAGCAGGCAGGGCCCACTTAACACTGAAGCTTTCTTT; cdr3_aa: CASRQGPLNTEAFF
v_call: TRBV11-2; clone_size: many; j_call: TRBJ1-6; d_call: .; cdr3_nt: TGTGCCAGCAGGGAAGAGGGGGGGCGGAATTCACCCCTCCACTTT; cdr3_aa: CASREEGGRNSPLHF
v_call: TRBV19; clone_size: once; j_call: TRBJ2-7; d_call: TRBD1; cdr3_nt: TGTGCCAGTAGACCGGGACAGGGAAGCTCCTACGAGCAGTACTTC; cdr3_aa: CASRPGQGSSYEQYF
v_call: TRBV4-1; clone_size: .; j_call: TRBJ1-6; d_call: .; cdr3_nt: TGCGCCAGCAGCCAAGGGCAGGGCTTAGATAATTCACCCCTCCACTTT; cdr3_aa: CASSQGQGLDNSPLHF